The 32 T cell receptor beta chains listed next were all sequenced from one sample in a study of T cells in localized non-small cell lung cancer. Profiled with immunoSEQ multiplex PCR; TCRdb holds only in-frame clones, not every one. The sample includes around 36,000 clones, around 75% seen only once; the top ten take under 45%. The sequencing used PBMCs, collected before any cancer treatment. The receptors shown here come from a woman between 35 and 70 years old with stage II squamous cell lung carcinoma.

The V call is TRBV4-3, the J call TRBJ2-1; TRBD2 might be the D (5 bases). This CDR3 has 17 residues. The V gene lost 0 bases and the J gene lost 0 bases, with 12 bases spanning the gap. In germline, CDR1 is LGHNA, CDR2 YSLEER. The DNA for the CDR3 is TGCGCCAGCAGCCAAGATAGGACTCCCAGCTCCTACAATGAGCAGTTCTTC. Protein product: CASSQDRTPSSYNEQFF.

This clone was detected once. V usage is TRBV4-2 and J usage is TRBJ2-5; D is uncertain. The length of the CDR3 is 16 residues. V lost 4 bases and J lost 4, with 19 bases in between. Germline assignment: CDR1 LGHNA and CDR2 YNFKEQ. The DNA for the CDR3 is TGTGCCAGCAGCCCAGCTGGTTGGGGAATGGTAGAGACCCAGTACTTC. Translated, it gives CASSPAGWGMVETQYF.

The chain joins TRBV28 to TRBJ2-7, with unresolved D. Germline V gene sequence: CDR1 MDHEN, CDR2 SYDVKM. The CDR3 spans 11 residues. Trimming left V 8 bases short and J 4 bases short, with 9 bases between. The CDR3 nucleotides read TGTGCCAGCCGCAACCTATACGAGCAGTACTTC. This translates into CASRNLYEQYF.

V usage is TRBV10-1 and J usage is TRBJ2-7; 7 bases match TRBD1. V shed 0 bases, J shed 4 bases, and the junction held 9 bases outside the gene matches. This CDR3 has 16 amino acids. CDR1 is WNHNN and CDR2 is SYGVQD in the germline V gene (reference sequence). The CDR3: CASSESPGQRLYEQYV. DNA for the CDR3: TGCGCCAGCAGTGAGTCTCCGGGACAGAGGCTTTACGAGCAGTACGTC.

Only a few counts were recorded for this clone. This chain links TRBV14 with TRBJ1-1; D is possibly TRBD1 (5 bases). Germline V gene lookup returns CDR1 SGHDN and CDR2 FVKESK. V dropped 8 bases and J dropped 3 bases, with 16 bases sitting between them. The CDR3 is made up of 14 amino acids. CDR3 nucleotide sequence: TGTGCCAGCTCCGAGGGGAGAGGGTACACTGAAGCTTTCTTT. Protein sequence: CASSEGRGYTEAFF.

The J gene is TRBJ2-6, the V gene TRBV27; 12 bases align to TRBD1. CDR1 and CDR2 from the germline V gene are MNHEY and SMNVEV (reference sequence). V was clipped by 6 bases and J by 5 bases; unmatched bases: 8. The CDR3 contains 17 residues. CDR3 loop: CASRPGQGALWANVLTF. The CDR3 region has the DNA TGTGCCAGCAGGCCGGGACAGGGGGCACTCTGGGCCAACGTCCTGACTTTC.

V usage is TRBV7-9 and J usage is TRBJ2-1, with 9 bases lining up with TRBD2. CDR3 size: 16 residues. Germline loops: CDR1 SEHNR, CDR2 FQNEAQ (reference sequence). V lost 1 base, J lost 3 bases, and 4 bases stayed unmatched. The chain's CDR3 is CASSLVRGGDYNEQFF. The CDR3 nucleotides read TGTGCCAGCAGCTTAGTGCGGGGGGGCGACTACAATGAGCAGTTCTTC.

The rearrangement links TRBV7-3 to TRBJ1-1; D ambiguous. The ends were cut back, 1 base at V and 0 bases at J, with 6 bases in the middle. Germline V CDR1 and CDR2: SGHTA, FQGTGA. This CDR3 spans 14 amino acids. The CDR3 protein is CASSLSSMNTEAFF. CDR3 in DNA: TGTGCCAGCAGCTTAAGCAGCATGAACACTGAAGCTTTCTTT.

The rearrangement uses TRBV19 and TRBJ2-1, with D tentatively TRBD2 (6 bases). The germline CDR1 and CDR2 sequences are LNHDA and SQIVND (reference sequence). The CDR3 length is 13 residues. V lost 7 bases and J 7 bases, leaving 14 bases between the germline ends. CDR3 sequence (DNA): TGTGCCAGTACCACGGGACTTGGGAATGAGCAGTTCTTC. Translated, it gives CASTTGLGNEQFF.

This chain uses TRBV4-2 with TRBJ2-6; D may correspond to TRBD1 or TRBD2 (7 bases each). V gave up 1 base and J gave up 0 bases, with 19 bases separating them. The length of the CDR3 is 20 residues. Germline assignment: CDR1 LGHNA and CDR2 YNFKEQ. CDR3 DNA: TGTGCCAGCAGCCAAGCCCTCAGGGGGGGTTCTAGCTCTGGGGCCAACGTCCTGACTTTC. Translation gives CASSQALRGGSSSGANVLTF.

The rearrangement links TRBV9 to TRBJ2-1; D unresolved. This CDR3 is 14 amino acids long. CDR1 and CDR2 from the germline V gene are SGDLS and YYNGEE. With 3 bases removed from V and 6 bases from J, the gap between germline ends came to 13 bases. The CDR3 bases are TGTGCCAGCAGCGCTACAATCAACGTCAATGAGCAGTTCTTC. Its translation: CASSATINVNEQFF. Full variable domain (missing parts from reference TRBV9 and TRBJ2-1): DSGVTQTPKHLITATGQRVTLRCSPRSGDLSVYWYQQSLDQGLQFLIQYYNGEERAKGNILERFSAQQFPDLHSELNLSSLELGDSALYFCASSATINVNEQFFGPGTRLTVL.

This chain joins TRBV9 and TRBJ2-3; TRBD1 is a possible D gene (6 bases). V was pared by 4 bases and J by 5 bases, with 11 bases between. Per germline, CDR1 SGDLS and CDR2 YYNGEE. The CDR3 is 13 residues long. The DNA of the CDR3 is TGTGCCAGCAGCAAACAGGGACAAGATACGCAGTATTTT. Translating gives CASSKQGQDTQYF.

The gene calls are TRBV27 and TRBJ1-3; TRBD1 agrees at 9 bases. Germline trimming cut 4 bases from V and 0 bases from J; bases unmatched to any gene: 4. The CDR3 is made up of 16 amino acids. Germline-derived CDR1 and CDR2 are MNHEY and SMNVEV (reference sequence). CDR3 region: CASSWTGASSGNTIYF. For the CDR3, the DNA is TGTGCCAGCAGTTGGACAGGGGCCTCCTCTGGAAACACCATATATTTT.

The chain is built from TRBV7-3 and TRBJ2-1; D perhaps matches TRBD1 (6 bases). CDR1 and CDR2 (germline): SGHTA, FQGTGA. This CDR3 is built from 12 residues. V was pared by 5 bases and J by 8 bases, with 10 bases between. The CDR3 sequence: CASSPQGDEQFF. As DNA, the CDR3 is TGTGCCAGCAGCCCACAGGGTGATGAGCAGTTCTTC.

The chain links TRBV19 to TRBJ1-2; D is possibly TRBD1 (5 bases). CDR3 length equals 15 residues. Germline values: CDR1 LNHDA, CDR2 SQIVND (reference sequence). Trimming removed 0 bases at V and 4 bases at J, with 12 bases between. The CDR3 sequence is CASSIDFGGRYGYTF. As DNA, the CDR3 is TGTGCCAGTAGTATAGATTTTGGGGGTCGCTATGGCTACACCTTC.

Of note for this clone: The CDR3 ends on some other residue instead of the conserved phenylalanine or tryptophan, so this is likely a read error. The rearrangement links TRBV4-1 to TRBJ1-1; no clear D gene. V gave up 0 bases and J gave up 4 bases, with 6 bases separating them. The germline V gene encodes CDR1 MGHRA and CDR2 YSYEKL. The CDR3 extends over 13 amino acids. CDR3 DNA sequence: TGCGCCAGCAGCCAAGAGGGGTTCACTGAAGCTTTCCTT. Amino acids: CASSQEGFTEAFL.

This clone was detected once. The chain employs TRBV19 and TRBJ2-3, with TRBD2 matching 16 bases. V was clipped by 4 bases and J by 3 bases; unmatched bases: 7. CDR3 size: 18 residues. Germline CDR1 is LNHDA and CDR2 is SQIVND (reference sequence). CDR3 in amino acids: CASSRGLAGGSSTDTQYF. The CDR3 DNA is TGTGCCAGTAGTAGGGGACTAGCGGGAGGGTCGAGTACAGATACGCAGTATTTT.

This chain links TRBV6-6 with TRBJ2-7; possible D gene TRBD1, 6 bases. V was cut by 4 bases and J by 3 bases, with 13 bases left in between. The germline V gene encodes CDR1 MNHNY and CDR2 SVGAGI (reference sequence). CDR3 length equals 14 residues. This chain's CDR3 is CASSFQGTRYEQYF. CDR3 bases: TGTGCCAGCAGTTTTCAGGGGACCCGCTACGAGCAGTACTTC.

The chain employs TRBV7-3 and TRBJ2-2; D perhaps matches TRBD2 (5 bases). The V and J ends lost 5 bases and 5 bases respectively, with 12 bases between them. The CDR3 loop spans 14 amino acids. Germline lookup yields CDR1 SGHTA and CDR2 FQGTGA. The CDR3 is CASSIAGPTGELFF. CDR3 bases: TGTGCCAGCAGCATTGCGGGCCCTACCGGGGAGCTGTTTTTT.

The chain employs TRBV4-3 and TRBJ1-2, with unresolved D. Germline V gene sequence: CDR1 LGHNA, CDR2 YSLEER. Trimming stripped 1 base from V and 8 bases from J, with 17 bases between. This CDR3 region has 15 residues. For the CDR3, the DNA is TGCGCCAGCAGCCAAGCGGGTAGTTCCTTGGGGGGCTACACCTTC. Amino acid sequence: CASSQAGSSLGGYTF.

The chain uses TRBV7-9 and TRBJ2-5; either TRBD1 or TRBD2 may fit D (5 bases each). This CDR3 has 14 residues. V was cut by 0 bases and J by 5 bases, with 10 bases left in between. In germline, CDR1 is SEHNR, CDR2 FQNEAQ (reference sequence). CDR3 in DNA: TGTGCCAGCAGCTTAGCGGCAGGGACGGAGACCCAGTACTTC. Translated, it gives CASSLAAGTETQYF.

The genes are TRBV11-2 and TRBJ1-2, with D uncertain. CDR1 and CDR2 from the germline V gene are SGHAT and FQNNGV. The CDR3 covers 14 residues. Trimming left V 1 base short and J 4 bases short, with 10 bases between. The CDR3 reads CASSLGEIGYGYTF. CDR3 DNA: TGTGCCAGCAGCTTAGGGGAAATAGGCTATGGCTACACCTTC.

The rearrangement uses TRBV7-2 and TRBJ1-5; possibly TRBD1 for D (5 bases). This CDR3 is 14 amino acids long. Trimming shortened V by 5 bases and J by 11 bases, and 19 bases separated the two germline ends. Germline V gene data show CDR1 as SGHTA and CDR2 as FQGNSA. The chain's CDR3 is CASSLPGRGGAQHF. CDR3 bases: TGTGCCAGCAGCCTGCCCGGTAGGGGTGGGGCCCAGCATTTT.

The CDR3 loop reads CASSEAGTGGDTEAFF. CDR3 nucleotide sequence: TGTGCCAGCAGTGAAGCCGGAACAGGTGGGGACACTGAAGCTTTCTTT. The V call is TRBV6-1, the J call TRBJ1-1, with a possible D match to TRBD1 (5 bases). CDR1 and CDR2 from the germline V gene are MNHNS and SASEGT. This CDR3 has 16 residues. V was clipped by 0 bases and J by 3 bases, with 14 bases between them.

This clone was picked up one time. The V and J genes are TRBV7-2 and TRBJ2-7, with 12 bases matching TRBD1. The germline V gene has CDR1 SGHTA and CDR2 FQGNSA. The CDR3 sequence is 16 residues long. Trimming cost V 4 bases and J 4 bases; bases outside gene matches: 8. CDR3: CASSSGQGAGDYEQYF. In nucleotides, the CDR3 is TGTGCCAGCAGCTCGGGACAGGGGGCAGGGGATTACGAGCAGTACTTC.

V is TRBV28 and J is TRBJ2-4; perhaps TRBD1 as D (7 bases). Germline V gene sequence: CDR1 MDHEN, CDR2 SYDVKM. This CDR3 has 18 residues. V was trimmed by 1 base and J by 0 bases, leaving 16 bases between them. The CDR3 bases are TGTGCCAGCAGTTTATACTCAGGGGGGATACTAGCCAAAAACATTCAGTACTTC. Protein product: CASSLYSGGILAKNIQYF.

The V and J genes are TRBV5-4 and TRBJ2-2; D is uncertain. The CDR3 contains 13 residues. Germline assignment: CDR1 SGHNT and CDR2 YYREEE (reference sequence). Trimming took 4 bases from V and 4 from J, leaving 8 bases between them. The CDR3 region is CASSIGSTGELFF. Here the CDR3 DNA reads TGTGCCAGCAGCATCGGTAGCACCGGGGAGCTGTTTTTT.

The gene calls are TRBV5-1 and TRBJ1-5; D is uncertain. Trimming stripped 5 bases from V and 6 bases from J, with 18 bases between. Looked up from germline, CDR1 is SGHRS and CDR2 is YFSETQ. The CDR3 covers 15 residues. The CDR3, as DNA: TGCGCCAGCAGGCCCCCCCTGGGTCGGAGTCAGCCCCAGCATTTT. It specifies CASRPPLGRSQPQHF.

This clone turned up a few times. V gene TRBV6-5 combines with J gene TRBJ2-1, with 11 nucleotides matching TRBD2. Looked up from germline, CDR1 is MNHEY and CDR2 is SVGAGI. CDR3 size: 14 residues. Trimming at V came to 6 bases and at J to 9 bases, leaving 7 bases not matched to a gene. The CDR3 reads CASSPSGRWTEQFF. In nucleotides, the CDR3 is TGTGCCAGCAGCCCTAGCGGGAGGTGGACTGAGCAGTTCTTC.

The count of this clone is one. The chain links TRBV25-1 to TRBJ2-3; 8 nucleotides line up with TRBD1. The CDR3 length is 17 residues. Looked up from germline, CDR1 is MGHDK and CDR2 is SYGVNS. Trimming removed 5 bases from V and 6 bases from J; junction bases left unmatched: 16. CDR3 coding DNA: TGTGCCAGCAGTAACCGCGAAGGACAGGGCCTTACGGATACGCAGTATTTT. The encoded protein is CASSNREGQGLTDTQYF. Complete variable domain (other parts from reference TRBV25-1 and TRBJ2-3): EADIYQTPRYLVIGTGKKITLECSQTMGHDKMYWYQQDPGMELHLIHYSYGVNSTEKGDLSSESTVSRIRTEHFPLTLESARPSHTSQYLCASSNREGQGLTDTQYFGPGTRLTVL.

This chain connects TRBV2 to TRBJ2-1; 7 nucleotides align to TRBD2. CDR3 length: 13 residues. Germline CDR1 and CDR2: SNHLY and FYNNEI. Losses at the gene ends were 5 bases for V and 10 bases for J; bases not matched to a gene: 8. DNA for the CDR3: TGTGCCAGCAGTTGGGGGACCGGGGGGGAGCAGTTCTTC. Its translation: CASSWGTGGEQFF.

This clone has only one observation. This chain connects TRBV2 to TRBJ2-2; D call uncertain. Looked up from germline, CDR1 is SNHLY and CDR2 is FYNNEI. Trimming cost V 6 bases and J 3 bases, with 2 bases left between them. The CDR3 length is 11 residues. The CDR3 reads CASSYTGELFF. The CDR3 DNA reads TGTGCCAGCAGCTACACCGGGGAGCTGTTTTTT.